This T cell receptor (beta chain) was retrieved from a study of T cells expressing NK-cell markers. As for the study in general: Sequencing of TCR beta repertoires drew on sorted CD3+CD56+NKG2C+, CD3+CD56+NKG2C- and CD3+CD56-NKG2C+ T cells. Broader study findings: These clonotypes also led the CD3+CD56-NKG2C+ fraction in a handful of donors. As a fraction of CD8+ T cells, dominant NKG2C+ clonotypes reached roughly 1.0-7.0% in roughly 6 donors.

On this clonotype: Its antigen is not known.

CDR1 MGHDK and CDR2 SYGVNS come from the germline V gene. This CDR3 region has 16 residues. TCRdb re-called the 5' RACE reads; one entry per CDR3 protein, DNA not given. The sample's table shows 550,000 to 600,000 distinct CDR3 sequences. This sequence was found in a man between 18 and 29 years old in good health. The chain combines TRBV25-1 with TRBJ1-2; TCRdb designates TRBD1, a call that cannot be tested without DNA. Sequenced sample: blood T cells: a sorted CD56 or NKG2C T cell subset, CD4+ or CD8+ T cells, or bulk PBMC T cells (not recorded which). The CDR3 protein is CASSATGTPLYYGYTF.